The 16 T cell receptor beta chains given below trace back to one sample, sequenced in a study of blood T cell repertoires in COVID-19. Only in-frame clones appear in the TCRdb table, and some are missing; sequencing was by immunoSEQ multiplex PCR. The table includes about 47,000 clones, 55% to 70% detected once. Sequenced material: peripheral blood. The receptors come from a woman aged 70-85 years with acute or convalescent COVID-19.

This sequence joins TRBV28 and TRBJ2-2; TRBD2 agrees at 8 bases. The CDR3 covers 15 residues. Trimming cost V 3 bases and J 7 bases; bases outside gene matches: 7. The germline V gene has CDR1 MDHEN and CDR2 SYDVKM. The CDR3 coding sequence is TGTGCCAGCAGTTTTCACGGGAGGGGAATCGGGGAGCTGTTTTTT. The encoded protein is CASSFHGRGIGELFF.

The chain uses TRBV6-1 and TRBJ2-5, with D possibly TRBD2 on 5 matching bases. Per the germline V gene, CDR1 is MNHNS and CDR2 is SASEGT. V shed 5 bases and J shed 4 bases, with 11 bases lying between them. This CDR3 region has 13 residues. The CDR3 DNA follows: TGTGCCAGCAGTCCCCCAGGAGGAGAGACCCAGTACTTC. It encodes CASSPPGGETQYF.

The gene calls are TRBV27 and TRBJ2-6; D not certain. V lost 5 bases and J lost 0, with 11 bases in between. The CDR3 is 16 residues long. The germline gives CDR1 MNHEY, CDR2 SMNVEV (reference sequence). CDR3 sequence reads: CASSPSLNSGANVLTF. CDR3 nucleotides: TGTGCCAGCAGTCCCTCTCTTAACTCTGGGGCCAACGTCCTGACTTTC. The full variable domain, completed using reference TRBV27 and TRBJ2-6, is EAQVTQNPRYLITVTGKKLTVTCSQNMNHEYMSWYRQDPGLGLRQIYYSMNVEVTDKGDVPEGYKVSRKEKRNFPLILESPSPNQTSLYFCASSPSLNSGANVLTFGAGSRLTVL.

The rearrangement joins TRBV6-2 or TRBV6-3 to TRBJ2-1, with a possible D match to TRBD2 (6 bases). The ends were cut back, 6 bases at V and 2 bases at J, with 11 bases in the middle. The CDR3 runs 14 residues. Germline-derived CDR1 and CDR2 are MNHEY and SVGEGT. The CDR3 sequence is CASSTQRAYNEQFF. In nucleotides, the CDR3 is TGTGCCAGCAGCACGCAGCGGGCCTACAATGAGCAGTTCTTC.

The chain has TRBV5-1 and TRBJ2-5, with TRBD1 matching over 10 bases. V trimming: 4 bases; J trimming: 5 bases; junction bases outside the gene matches: 11. Germline CDR1 and CDR2: SGHRS and YFSETQ. This CDR3 comprises 16 residues. The CDR3 bases are TGCGCCAGCAGCCCCGGAGGACAGGGGGGTTGGGAGACCCAGTACTTC. It specifies CASSPGGQGGWETQYF.

V and J are TRBV7-2 and TRBJ2-1; 11 bases are a match to TRBD2. The CDR3 is 16 residues long. From germline, CDR1 is SGHTA and CDR2 FQGNSA. V gave up 2 bases and J gave up 3 bases; unmatched junction bases: 3. As DNA, the CDR3 is TGTGCCAGCAGCTTAATCGGGACTAGCGGCTACAATGAGCAGTTCTTC. The encoded protein is CASSLIGTSGYNEQFF.

The gene calls are TRBV6-4 and TRBJ1-2, with TRBD1 matching over 7 bases. V trimming: 6 bases; J trimming: 5 bases; junction bases outside the gene matches: 6. CDR3 length equals 13 residues. The V gene's germline CDR1 is MRHNA and CDR2 SNTAGT. The CDR3 reads CASRNQGQYGYTF. DNA of the CDR3: TGTGCCAGCAGAAACCAGGGACAGTATGGCTACACCTTC.

The chain has TRBV6-6 and TRBJ2-3; 9 bases agree with TRBD1. From germline, CDR1 is MNHNY and CDR2 SVGAGI (reference sequence). The CDR3 consists of 15 residues. The V segment lost 11 bases and the J segment 3 bases; nucleotides outside the gene matches: 12. CDR3 in amino acids: CAAHVGQGPTDTQYF. The CDR3 DNA is TGTGCCGCTCATGTGGGACAGGGACCGACAGATACGCAGTATTTT.

The chain is built from TRBV2 and TRBJ1-3, with 11 nucleotides matching TRBD1. This CDR3 spans 18 amino acids. V was clipped by 4 bases and J by 5 bases; unmatched bases: 13. Looked up from germline, CDR1 is SNHLY and CDR2 is FYNNEI. CDR3 bases: TGTGCCAGCAGTGTAATGCAAGTAGGACAGGGGGCCCGAAACACCATATATTTT. The encoded protein is CASSVMQVGQGARNTIYF.

The chain couples TRBV7-2 to TRBJ2-1, with 13 bases matching TRBD2. CDR3 length: 16 amino acids. Per the germline V gene, CDR1 is SGHTA and CDR2 is FQGNSA. Losses at the gene ends were 5 bases for V and 7 bases for J; bases not matched to a gene: 8. The CDR3, as DNA: TGTGCCAGCAGCCCTCGACTAGCGGGAGGCCGTAATGAGCAGTTCTTC. Translating gives CASSPRLAGGRNEQFF.

The chain is built from TRBV28 and TRBJ1-1; a weak D match, TRBD1 (6 bases). CDR1 and CDR2 (germline): MDHEN, SYDVKM. V dropped 4 bases and J dropped 6 bases, with 18 bases sitting between them. This CDR3 has 15 amino acids. CDR3 nucleotides: TGTGCCAGCAGTTCGTGGACAGCCCTGGGGGCTGAAGCTTTCTTT. This codes for CASSSWTALGAEAFF.

This clone was recorded a few times. The gene calls are TRBV18 and TRBJ1-2; D uncertain. The CDR3 totals 14 residues. Germline CDR1 is KGHSH and CDR2 is LQKENI. The germline V and J ends were trimmed by 3 bases and 1 base, with 9 bases remaining between them. The CDR3 reads CASSPEGINYGYTF. CDR3 DNA: TGTGCCAGCTCACCGGAGGGCATTAACTATGGCTACACCTTC.

The chain is built from TRBV10-3 and TRBJ1-3, with 9 bases matching TRBD1. Germline-derived CDR1 and CDR2 are ENHRY and SYGVKD. The CDR3 runs to 14 residues. The V gene end was trimmed by 7 bases and the J gene end by 6 bases; junction bases not matched to a gene: 7. The CDR3 sequence: CAIKRTGDLNTIYF. The CDR3 DNA reads TGTGCCATCAAACGGACAGGGGATCTAAACACCATATATTTT.

The chain uses TRBV5-4 and TRBJ1-2, with 9 nucleotides matching TRBD1. V was pared by 6 bases and J by 6 bases, with 9 bases of the junction left unmatched. Germline-derived CDR1 and CDR2 are SGHNT and YYREEE (reference sequence). The CDR3 length is 14 residues. CDR3 DNA sequence: TGTGCCAGCACCAGGGACAGGGATAGTAATGGCTACACCTTC. It translates to CASTRDRDSNGYTF.

V usage is TRBV5-4 and J usage is TRBJ2-5, with D tentatively TRBD2 (6 bases). V was cut by 3 bases and J by 4 bases, with 13 bases left in between. The CDR3 has 14 amino acids. Germline CDR1 SGHNT, CDR2 YYREEE (reference sequence). In DNA form, the CDR3 reads TGTGCCAGCAGCTCGGGACTTGTTTTAGAGACCCAGTACTTC. It is translated as CASSSGLVLETQYF.

The V and J genes are TRBV2 and TRBJ1-1; 7 nucleotides agree with TRBD1. Germline CDR1 reads SNHLY; CDR2 reads FYNNEI. The CDR3 has 15 residues. V lost 6 bases to trimming and J lost 1 base; unmatched junction nucleotides: 8. The CDR3 DNA is TGTGCCAGCAGCCCGAAGACAGGGCCGAACACTGAAGCTTTCTTT. Translated, it gives CASSPKTGPNTEAFF.